This TCR beta chain was recovered during a study of low-dose radiotherapy and immunotherapy resistance in tumors. First-strand cDNA relied on TRAV- and TRBV-specific primers spanning alpha and beta chains. TCRs underwent 15 to 20 PCR cycles of amplification with a constant-region primer and V-primer adapter. TCRdb reprocessed the reads via MiXCR and lists one record per CDR3 protein. Of under 90,000 distinct CDR3 sequences listed, roughly a sixth were seen once; the top ten hold 2.8%. Time point given: before trial treatment. Donors were treated with nivolumab, ipilimumab, aspirin, and low-dose cyclophosphamide and radiotherapy. This clonotype was seen only a few times. The receptor's source is a male donor with prostate cancer. The source material was PBMCs, sampled before treatment.

The chain's CDR3 is CASTRRGFTDTQYF. The CDR3 DNA reads as TGTGCCAGCACGAGACGCGGTTTCACAGATACGCAGTATTTT. The V and J genes are TRBV28 and TRBJ2-3; D ambiguous. This CDR3 contains 14 residues. In germline, CDR1 is MDHEN, CDR2 SYDVKM. V was trimmed by 7 bases and J by 2 bases, leaving 13 bases between them.